This T cell receptor (beta chain) came from a study of blood T cells in healthy people across ages. Study results and limitations: Strong correlation existed between TCR beta diversity and naive T cell percentage. The recorded TCR beta diversity per million T cells decreased in a roughly linear manner with age.

This clonotype turned up a few times. Its specificity is not known. With V trimmed by 3 bases and J by 4 bases, 9 bases remained unmatched. Germline CDR1 SGDLS, CDR2 YYNGEE. The CDR3 covers 15 residues. For the second PCR, which ran for roughly 7 to 11 cycles, a sample-barcoded 5' primer and a J-beta primer mix were used. In TCRdb, the 5' RACE reads were re-called with MiXCR into one record per CDR3 protein. Of fewer than 2,000,000 distinct CDR3 sequences in the sample, almost 35% were seen once. This chain joins TRBV9 and TRBJ2-5, with TRBD2 matching over 7 bases. This sequence originates from a woman in her 30s in good health. Sequenced input: blood. The CDR3 protein is CASSAIGLGIETQYF. The DNA for the CDR3 is TGTGCCAGCAGCGCCATTGGACTAGGGATAGAGACCCAGTACTTC.